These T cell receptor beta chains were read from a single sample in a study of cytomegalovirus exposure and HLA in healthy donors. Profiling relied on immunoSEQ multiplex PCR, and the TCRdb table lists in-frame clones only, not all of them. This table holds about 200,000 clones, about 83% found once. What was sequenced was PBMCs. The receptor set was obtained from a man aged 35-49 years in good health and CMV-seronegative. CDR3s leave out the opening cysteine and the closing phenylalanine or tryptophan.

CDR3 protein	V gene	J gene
ASSITYSYEQY	TRBV19	TRBJ2-7
ASNPTSGGDGEQF	TRBV19	TRBJ2-1
ASSVHRGRNTDTQY	TRBV7-8	TRBJ2-3
ASGPWTDTDTQY	TRBV12-5	TRBJ2-3
VLANTGELF	TRBV7-9	TRBJ2-2
ASSLSPDTQY	TRBV27	TRBJ2-3
ASSLRQTTYGYT	TRBV28	TRBJ1-2
ASSEKREQY	TRBV2	TRBJ2-7
ASSEGLSRGRGETQY	TRBV2	TRBJ2-5
ASSSSGQNYGYT	TRBV7-3	TRBJ1-2
ASSSSGSTDTQY	TRBV9	TRBJ2-3